This T cell receptor beta chain emerged from a study of EBV T-cell therapy then PD-1 blockade in nasopharyngeal carcinoma. V shed 4 bases and J shed 4 bases, with 11 bases lying between them. The CDR3 length is 13 residues. Germline V gives CDR1 SGDLS, CDR2 YYNGEE. About this clone itself: What it binds is unknown.

Sequencing used immunoSEQ multiplex PCR; TCRdb keeps in-frame clones, though not all of them. Of around 19,000 clones detected, over 80% appear once; the ten largest clones hold around 28%. Noted treatment: AdE1-LMPpoly-expanded autologous EBV-specific T-cell therapy followed by anti-PD-1 nivolumab. This sequence originates from a man between 40 and 49 years old with nasopharyngeal carcinoma. The source was CD8+ T cells from blood, collected at day 0 from a patient whose treatment included autologous EBV-specific T cells and nivolumab. The chain is built from TRBV9 and TRBJ1-1; no clear D gene. CDR3 region: CASSPWGGTEAFF. For the CDR3, the DNA is TGTGCCAGCAGCCCCTGGGGTGGCACTGAAGCTTTCTTT.